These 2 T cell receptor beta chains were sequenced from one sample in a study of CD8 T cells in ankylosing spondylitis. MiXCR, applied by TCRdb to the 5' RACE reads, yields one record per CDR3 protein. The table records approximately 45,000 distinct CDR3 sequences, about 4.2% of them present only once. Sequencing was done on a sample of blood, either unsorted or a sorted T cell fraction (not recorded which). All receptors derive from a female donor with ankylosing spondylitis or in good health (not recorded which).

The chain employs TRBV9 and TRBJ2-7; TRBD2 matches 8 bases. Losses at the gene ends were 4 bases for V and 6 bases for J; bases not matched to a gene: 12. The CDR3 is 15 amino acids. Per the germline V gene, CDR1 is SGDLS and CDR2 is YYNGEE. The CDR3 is CASSLQGLAGVEQYF. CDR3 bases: TGTGCCAGCAGCCTCCAAGGACTAGCAGGTGTCGAGCAGTACTTC.

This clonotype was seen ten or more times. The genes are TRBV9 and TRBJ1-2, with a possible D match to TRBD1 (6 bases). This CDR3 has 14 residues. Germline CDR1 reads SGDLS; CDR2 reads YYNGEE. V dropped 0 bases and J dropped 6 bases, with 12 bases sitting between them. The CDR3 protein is CASSVDGGGDGYTF. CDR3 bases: TGTGCCAGCAGCGTAGACGGGGGCGGTGATGGCTACACCTTC.